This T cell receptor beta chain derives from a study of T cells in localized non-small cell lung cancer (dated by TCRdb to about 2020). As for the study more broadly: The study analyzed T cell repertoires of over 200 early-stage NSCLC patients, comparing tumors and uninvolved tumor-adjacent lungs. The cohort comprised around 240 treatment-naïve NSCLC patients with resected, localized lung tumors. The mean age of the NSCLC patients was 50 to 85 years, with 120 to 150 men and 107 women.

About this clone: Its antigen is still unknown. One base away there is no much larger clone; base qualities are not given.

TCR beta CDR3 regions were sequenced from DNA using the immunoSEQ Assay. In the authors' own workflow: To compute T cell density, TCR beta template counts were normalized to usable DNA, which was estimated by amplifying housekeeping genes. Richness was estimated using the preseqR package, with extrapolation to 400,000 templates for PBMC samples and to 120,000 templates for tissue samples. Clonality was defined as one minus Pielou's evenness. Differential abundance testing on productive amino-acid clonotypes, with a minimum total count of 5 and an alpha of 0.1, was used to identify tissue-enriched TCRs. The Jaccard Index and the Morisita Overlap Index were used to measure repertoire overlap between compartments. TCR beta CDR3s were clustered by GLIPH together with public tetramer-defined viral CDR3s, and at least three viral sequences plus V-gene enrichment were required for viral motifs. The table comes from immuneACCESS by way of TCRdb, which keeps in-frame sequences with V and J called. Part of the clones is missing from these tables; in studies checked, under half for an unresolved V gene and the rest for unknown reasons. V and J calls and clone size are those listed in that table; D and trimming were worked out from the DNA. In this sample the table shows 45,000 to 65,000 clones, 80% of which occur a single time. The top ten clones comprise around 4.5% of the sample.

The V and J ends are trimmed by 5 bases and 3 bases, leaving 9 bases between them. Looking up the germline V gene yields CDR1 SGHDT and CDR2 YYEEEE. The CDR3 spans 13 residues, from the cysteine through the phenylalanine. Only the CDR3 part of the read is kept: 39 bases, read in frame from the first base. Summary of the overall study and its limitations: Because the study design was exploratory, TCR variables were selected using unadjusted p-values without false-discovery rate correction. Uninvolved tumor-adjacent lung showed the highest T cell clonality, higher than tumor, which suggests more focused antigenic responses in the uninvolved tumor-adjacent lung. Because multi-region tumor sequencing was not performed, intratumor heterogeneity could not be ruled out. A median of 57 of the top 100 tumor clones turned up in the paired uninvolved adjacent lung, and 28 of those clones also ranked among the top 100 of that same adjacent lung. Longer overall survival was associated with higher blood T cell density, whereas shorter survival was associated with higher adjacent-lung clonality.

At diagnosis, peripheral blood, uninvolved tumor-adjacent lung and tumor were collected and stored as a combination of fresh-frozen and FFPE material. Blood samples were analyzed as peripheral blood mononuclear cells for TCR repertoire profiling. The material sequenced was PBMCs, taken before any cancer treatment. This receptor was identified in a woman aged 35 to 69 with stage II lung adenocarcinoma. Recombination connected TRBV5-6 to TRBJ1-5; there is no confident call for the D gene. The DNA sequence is TGTGCCAGCAGTGGAGGGTACAATCAGCCCCAGCATTTT. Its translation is CASSGGYNQPQHF. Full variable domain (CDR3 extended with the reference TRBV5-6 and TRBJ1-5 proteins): DAGVTQSPTHLIKTRGQQVTLRCSPKSGHDTVSWYQQALGQGPQFIFQYYEEEERQRGNFPDRFSGHQFPNYSSELNVNALLLGDSALYLCASSGGYNQPQHFGDGTRLSIL.